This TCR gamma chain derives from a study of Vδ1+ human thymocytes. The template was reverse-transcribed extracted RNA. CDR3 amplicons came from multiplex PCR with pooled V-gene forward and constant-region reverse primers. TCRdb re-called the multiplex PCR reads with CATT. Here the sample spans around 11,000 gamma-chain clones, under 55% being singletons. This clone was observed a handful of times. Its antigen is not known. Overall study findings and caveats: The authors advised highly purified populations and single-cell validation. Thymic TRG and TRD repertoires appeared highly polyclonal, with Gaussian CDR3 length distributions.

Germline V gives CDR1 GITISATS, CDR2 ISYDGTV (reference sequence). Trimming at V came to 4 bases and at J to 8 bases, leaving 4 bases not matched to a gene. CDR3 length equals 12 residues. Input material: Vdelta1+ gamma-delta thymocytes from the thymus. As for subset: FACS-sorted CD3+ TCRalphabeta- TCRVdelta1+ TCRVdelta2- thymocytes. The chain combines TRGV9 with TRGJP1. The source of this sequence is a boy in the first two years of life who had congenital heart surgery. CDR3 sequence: CALWEYGWFKIF. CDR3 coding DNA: TGTGCCTTGTGGGAATACGGTTGGTTCAAGATATTT.